This record looks at one T cell receptor (beta chain) sequence and its context. Data came from immunoSEQ multiplex PCR; TCRdb stores just in-frame clones and leaves some out. The top ten clones hold roughly 1.6% of a sample with about 220,000 clones, 85% to 95% of them seen once. These data originate in a study of control samples from healthy donors and cancer patients. This CDR3 region has 16 residues. From germline, CDR1 is SNHLY and CDR2 FYNNEI. The J segment lost 5 bases and the V segment lost 6 bases, leaving 11 bases of the junction unmatched. The sample comprised blood. The sequence derives from a man aged 45 to 65 in good health. This chain connects TRBV2 to TRBJ1-2; TRBD1 matches 11 bases. The CDR3: CASRGQGGTVYYGYTF. In DNA, the CDR3 is TGTGCCAGCAGGGGACAGGGGGGGACCGTATATTATGGCTACACCTTC.